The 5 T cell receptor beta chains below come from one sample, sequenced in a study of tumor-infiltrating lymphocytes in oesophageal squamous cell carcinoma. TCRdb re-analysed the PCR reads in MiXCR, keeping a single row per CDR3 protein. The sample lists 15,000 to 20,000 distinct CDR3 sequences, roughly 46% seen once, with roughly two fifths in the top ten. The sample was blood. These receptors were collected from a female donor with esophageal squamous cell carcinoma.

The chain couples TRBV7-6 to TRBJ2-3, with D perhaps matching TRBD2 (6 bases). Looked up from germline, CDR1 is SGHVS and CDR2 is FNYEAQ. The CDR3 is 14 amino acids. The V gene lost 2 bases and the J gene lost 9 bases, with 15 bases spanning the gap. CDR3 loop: CASSLNGAGPTQYF. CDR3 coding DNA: TGTGCCAGCAGCTTAAACGGAGCGGGCCCGACGCAGTATTTT.

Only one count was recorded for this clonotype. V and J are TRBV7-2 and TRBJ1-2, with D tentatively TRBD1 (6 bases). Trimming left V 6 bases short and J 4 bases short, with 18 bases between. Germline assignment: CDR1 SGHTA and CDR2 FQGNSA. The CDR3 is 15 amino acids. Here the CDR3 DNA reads TGTGCCAGCAGTTCATACCGGGACACGGGCTATGGCTACACCTTC. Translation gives CASSSYRDTGYGYTF.

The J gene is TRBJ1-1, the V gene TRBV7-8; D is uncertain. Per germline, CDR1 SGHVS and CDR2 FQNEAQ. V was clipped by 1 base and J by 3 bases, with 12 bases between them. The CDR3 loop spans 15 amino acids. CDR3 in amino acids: CASSLDRRADTEAFF. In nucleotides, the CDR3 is TGTGCCAGCAGCTTAGACCGCCGGGCGGACACTGAAGCTTTCTTT.

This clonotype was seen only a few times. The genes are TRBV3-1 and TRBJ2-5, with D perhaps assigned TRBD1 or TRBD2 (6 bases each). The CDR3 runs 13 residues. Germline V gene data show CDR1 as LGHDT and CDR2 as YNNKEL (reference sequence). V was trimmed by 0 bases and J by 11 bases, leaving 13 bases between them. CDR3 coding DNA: TGTGCCAGCAGCCAAGATCGGGGGCTTTGGCAGTACTTC. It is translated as CASSQDRGLWQYF.

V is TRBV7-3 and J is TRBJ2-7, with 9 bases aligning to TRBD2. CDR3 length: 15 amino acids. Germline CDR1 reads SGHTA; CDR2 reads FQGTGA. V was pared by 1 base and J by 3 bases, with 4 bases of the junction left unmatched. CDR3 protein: CASSLSSGRGYEQYF. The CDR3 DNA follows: TGTGCCAGCAGCTTAAGTAGCGGGAGAGGCTACGAGCAGTACTTC.